Sequencing of this TCR beta chain was carried out in a study of Tregs in tolerant kidney transplant recipients. Overall study results and limits: Nucleotide sequences could not be compared across some patients' samples due to primer changes.

Profiled with immunoSEQ multiplex PCR; TCRdb holds only in-frame clones, not every one. This repertoire shows approximately 81,000 clones, 90% to 95% found once; its top ten account for 1.5% to 2%. The nonmyeloablative bone marrow transplants came from related graft donors, with transient mixed chimerism. This clone turned up a few times. Its specificity is unknown. V lost 6 bases to trimming and J lost 6 bases, with 9 bases between them. The CDR3 contains 12 residues. Germline assignment: CDR1 SNHLY and CDR2 FYNNEI. Specimen: CD4+ T cells from blood (PBMCs), collected 24 months after the transplant. The chain couples TRBV2 to TRBJ1-5; D perhaps matches TRBD1 (5 bases). This receptor was obtained from a human patient who received a combined kidney and bone marrow transplant. The graft donor may be the source of some T cells. The CDR3 bases are TGTGCCAGCAGCAGGGAAGTTCAGCCCCAGCATTTT. Protein: CASSREVQPQHF.